These T cell receptor beta chains were read from a single sample in a study of OX40 agonist ivuxolimab in advanced cancers. Using immunoSEQ multiplex PCR, the repertoire was profiled, and TCRdb retains in-frame clones only, with some absent. The data contain about 120,000 clones, approximately 92% of them singletons. Material: CD4+ or CD8+ T cells sorted from blood, obtained in a trial of the OX40 agonist ivuxolimab. These receptors were collected from an adult with an advanced solid tumor such as melanoma, head and neck, liver or kidney cancer. Both conserved end residues are part of each CDR3. D genes are given only for firm matches. Size tells how often a clone was seen (once, few, many) or the class of an expanded clone, and some rows leave it out.

j_call: TRBJ2-1; clone_size: NA; v_call: TRBV28; cdr3_length: 14; d_call: NA; cdr3_aa: CASSPRGGTGALFF; cdr3_nt: TGTGCCAGCAGTCCCCGGGGTGGGACGGGAGCCCTGTTCTTC
j_call: TRBJ1-5; clone_size: NA; v_call: TRBV7-8; cdr3_length: 14; d_call: NA; cdr3_aa: CASSLRGSNQPQHF; cdr3_nt: TGTGCCAGCAGCTTAAGAGGCAGTAATCAGCCCCAGCATTTT
j_call: TRBJ2-2; clone_size: NA; v_call: TRBV28; cdr3_length: 15; d_call: NA; cdr3_aa: CASRRFGQYTGELFF; cdr3_nt: TGTGCCAGCCGAAGGTTCGGACAATACACCGGGGAGCTGTTTTTT
j_call: TRBJ1-2; clone_size: once; v_call: TRBV7-2; cdr3_length: 15; d_call: NA; cdr3_aa: CASSLAAGRAYGYTF; cdr3_nt: TGTGCCAGCAGCTTGGCGGCAGGGCGCGCCTATGGCTACACCTTC
j_call: TRBJ2-1; clone_size: NA; v_call: TRBV5-1; cdr3_length: 15; d_call: TRBD2; cdr3_aa: CASSGREGTYNEQFF; cdr3_nt: TGCGCCAGCAGCGGACGGGAGGGGACCTACAATGAGCAGTTCTTC
j_call: TRBJ1-2; clone_size: NA; v_call: TRBV7-9; cdr3_length: 13; d_call: TRBD1; cdr3_aa: CASSPRDRGGYTF; cdr3_nt: TGTGCCAGCAGCCCGAGGGACAGGGGAGGCTACACCTTC
j_call: TRBJ2-1; clone_size: NA; v_call: TRBV14; cdr3_length: 19; d_call: TRBD2; cdr3_aa: CASSQDSGLAGGPYNEQFF; cdr3_nt: TGTGCCAGCAGCCAAGATTCCGGACTAGCGGGAGGCCCCTACAATGAGCAGTTCTTC
j_call: TRBJ1-1; clone_size: NA; v_call: TRBV19; cdr3_length: 15; d_call: NA; cdr3_aa: CASSTTPQGRTEAFF; cdr3_nt: TGTGCCAGTAGTACTACCCCACAGGGTCGGACTGAAGCTTTCTTT
j_call: TRBJ2-7; clone_size: once; v_call: TRBV21-1; cdr3_length: 17; d_call: NA; cdr3_aa: CASSFSGQGEQTYEQYF; cdr3_nt: TGTGCCAGCAGCTTTTCGGGACAGGGTGAACAGACCTACGAGCAGTACTTC
j_call: TRBJ2-7; clone_size: NA; v_call: TRBV5-4; cdr3_length: 14; d_call: TRBD1; cdr3_aa: CASSPRQGSREQYF; cdr3_nt: TGTGCCAGCAGCCCCCGACAGGGTTCTAGAGAGCAGTACTTC
j_call: TRBJ1-1; clone_size: NA; v_call: TRBV29-1; cdr3_length: 12; d_call: NA; cdr3_aa: CSADRRGDEAFF; cdr3_nt: TGCAGCGCGGATCGAAGAGGAGATGAAGCTTTCTTT
j_call: TRBJ2-3; clone_size: NA; v_call: TRBV7-3; cdr3_length: 17; d_call: NA; cdr3_aa: CASSLVPGIKDMDTQYF; cdr3_nt: TGTGCCAGCAGCTTAGTCCCCGGGATTAAAGATATGGATACGCAGTATTTT
j_call: TRBJ1-2; clone_size: NA; v_call: TRBV15; cdr3_length: 15; d_call: NA; cdr3_aa: CATSRETRANYGYTF; cdr3_nt: TGTGCCACCAGCAGAGAGACCAGGGCTAACTATGGCTACACCTTC
j_call: TRBJ1-1; clone_size: NA; v_call: TRBV28; cdr3_length: 15; d_call: NA; cdr3_aa: CASSLNPPPNTEAFF; cdr3_nt: TGTGCCAGCAGTTTGAATCCCCCACCGAACACTGAAGCTTTCTTT
j_call: TRBJ2-5; clone_size: NA; v_call: TRBV28; cdr3_length: 13; d_call: NA; cdr3_aa: CAARSGPRETQYF; cdr3_nt: TGTGCCGCGAGGAGCGGACCTCGGGAGACCCAGTACTTC
j_call: TRBJ1-5; clone_size: NA; v_call: TRBV5-6; cdr3_length: 15; d_call: TRBD1; cdr3_aa: CASSLWTGTNQPQHF; cdr3_nt: TGTGCCAGCAGCTTATGGACAGGGACCAATCAGCCCCAGCATTTT
j_call: TRBJ1-2; clone_size: NA; v_call: TRBV6-5; cdr3_length: 14; d_call: TRBD1; cdr3_aa: CASSYRGQGDGYTF; cdr3_nt: TGTGCCAGCAGTTACAGGGGACAGGGGGATGGCTACACCTTC
j_call: TRBJ1-1; clone_size: NA; v_call: TRBV9; cdr3_length: 16; d_call: TRBD1; cdr3_aa: CASSPWTGPSNTEAFF; cdr3_nt: TGTGCCAGCAGCCCCTGGACAGGCCCTTCGAACACTGAAGCTTTCTTT
j_call: TRBJ2-7; clone_size: NA; v_call: TRBV28; cdr3_length: 14; d_call: NA; cdr3_aa: CASSLRGPFYEQYF; cdr3_nt: TGTGCCAGCAGTTTAAGGGGCCCTTTTTACGAGCAGTACTTC
j_call: TRBJ2-7; clone_size: NA; v_call: TRBV28; cdr3_length: 10; d_call: NA; cdr3_aa: CATGTYEQYF; cdr3_nt: TGTGCCACCGGAACCTACGAGCAGTACTTC
j_call: TRBJ1-4; clone_size: NA; v_call: TRBV30; cdr3_length: 13; d_call: NA; cdr3_aa: CASQTGVNEKLFF; cdr3_nt: TGTGCCTCCCAGACAGGAGTAAATGAAAAACTGTTTTTT
j_call: TRBJ1-3; clone_size: NA; v_call: TRBV6-1; cdr3_length: 15; d_call: NA; cdr3_aa: CASSEAGVTGNTIYF; cdr3_nt: TGTGCCAGCAGTGAAGCGGGGGTAACTGGAAACACCATATATTTT
j_call: TRBJ1-5; clone_size: NA; v_call: TRBV19; cdr3_length: 16; d_call: NA; cdr3_aa: CASSFRSRVSNQPQHF; cdr3_nt: TGTGCCAGTAGTTTCCGTAGCCGGGTTAGCAATCAGCCCCAGCATTTT
j_call: TRBJ2-7; clone_size: NA; v_call: TRBV7-9; cdr3_length: 14; d_call: TRBD2; cdr3_aa: CASSLASGRREQYF; cdr3_nt: TGTGCCAGCAGCTTAGCTAGCGGGAGACGTGAGCAGTACTTC
j_call: TRBJ1-1; clone_size: NA; v_call: TRBV27; cdr3_length: 15; d_call: NA; cdr3_aa: CASSSWGRSNTEAFF; cdr3_nt: TGTGCCAGCAGTTCGTGGGGACGGAGTAACACTGAAGCTTTCTTT
j_call: TRBJ2-5; clone_size: NA; v_call: TRBV11-2; cdr3_length: 15; d_call: TRBD2; cdr3_aa: CASSLAGLGTETQYF; cdr3_nt: TGTGCCAGCAGCTTAGCGGGACTAGGTACAGAGACCCAGTACTTC
j_call: TRBJ1-5; clone_size: NA; v_call: TRBV6-1; cdr3_length: 15; d_call: NA; cdr3_aa: CASSEFRGSNQPQHF; cdr3_nt: TGTGCCAGCAGTGAATTTCGGGGGAGCAATCAGCCCCAGCATTTT
j_call: TRBJ1-2; clone_size: NA; v_call: TRBV7-8; cdr3_length: 13; d_call: NA; cdr3_aa: CASSLARGYGYTF; cdr3_nt: TGTGCCAGCAGCTTAGCGAGGGGGTATGGCTACACCTTC
j_call: TRBJ1-4; clone_size: NA; v_call: TRBV7-9; cdr3_length: 14; d_call: NA; cdr3_aa: CASTLGKDGEKLFF; cdr3_nt: TGTGCCAGCACCCTTGGCAAGGATGGTGAAAAACTGTTTTTT
j_call: TRBJ1-4; clone_size: NA; v_call: TRBV7-9; cdr3_length: 14; d_call: NA; cdr3_aa: CASSLGDGGSKLFF; cdr3_nt: TGTGCCAGCAGCTTAGGAGACGGCGGATCCAAACTGTTTTTT
j_call: TRBJ1-2; clone_size: NA; v_call: TRBV7-2; cdr3_length: 16; d_call: TRBD1; cdr3_aa: CASSLDSGGTNYGYTF; cdr3_nt: TGTGCCAGCAGCTTAGATTCAGGGGGGACAAACTATGGCTACACCTTC
j_call: TRBJ2-2; clone_size: NA; v_call: TRBV6-5; cdr3_length: 14; d_call: NA; cdr3_aa: CASSYQGNTGELFF; cdr3_nt: TGTGCCAGCAGTTACCAGGGGAACACCGGGGAGCTGTTTTTT
j_call: TRBJ1-2; clone_size: NA; v_call: TRBV7-2; cdr3_length: 14; d_call: NA; cdr3_aa: CASSLGGGGAGYTF; cdr3_nt: TGTGCCAGCAGCTTAGGAGGGGGTGGGGCTGGCTACACCTTC
j_call: TRBJ1-4; clone_size: NA; v_call: TRBV29-1; cdr3_length: 13; d_call: NA; cdr3_aa: CSVVGATNEKLFF; cdr3_nt: TGCAGCGTTGTAGGGGCAACTAATGAAAAACTGTTTTTT
j_call: TRBJ2-3; clone_size: NA; v_call: TRBV11-3; cdr3_length: 13; d_call: NA; cdr3_aa: CASSLDNTDTQYF; cdr3_nt: TGTGCCAGCAGCTTAGACAACACAGATACGCAGTATTTT
j_call: TRBJ2-2; clone_size: NA; v_call: TRBV2; cdr3_length: 11; d_call: NA; cdr3_aa: CASSESGELFF; cdr3_nt: TGTGCCAGCAGTGAATCCGGGGAGCTGTTTTTT
j_call: TRBJ2-1; clone_size: NA; v_call: TRBV11-3; cdr3_length: 15; d_call: NA; cdr3_aa: CASSLAGNSYNEQFF; cdr3_nt: TGTGCCAGCAGCTTAGCGGGAAACTCCTACAATGAGCAGTTCTTC
j_call: TRBJ2-5; clone_size: once; v_call: TRBV7-3; cdr3_length: 17; d_call: TRBD2; cdr3_aa: CASSGSGASGGQGTQYF; cdr3_nt: TGTGCCAGCAGCGGTAGCGGCGCTAGCGGGGGCCAGGGGACCCAGTACTTC
j_call: TRBJ1-6; clone_size: NA; v_call: TRBV19; cdr3_length: 14; d_call: TRBD1; cdr3_aa: CASTTTGLGSPLHF; cdr3_nt: TGTGCCAGTACCACGACAGGGCTAGGTTCACCCCTCCACTTT
j_call: TRBJ1-1; clone_size: NA; v_call: TRBV28; cdr3_length: 14; d_call: NA; cdr3_aa: CASKASSMNTEAFF; cdr3_nt: TGTGCCAGCAAGGCTTCCTCGATGAACACTGAAGCTTTCTTT
j_call: TRBJ2-7; clone_size: NA; v_call: TRBV4-1; cdr3_length: 16; d_call: TRBD1; cdr3_aa: CASSQVQGASAYEQYF; cdr3_nt: TGCGCCAGCAGCCAAGTACAGGGGGCGAGCGCCTACGAGCAGTACTTC